This T cell receptor beta chain was recovered during a study of T cell responses to AZD1222 COVID-19 vaccine. Notes on the study in general: Once two AZD1222 doses were given, Spike-specific TCR breadth and depth went up. Recipients of AZD1222 seropositive at baseline numbered only 5 or 6. Epitopes outside B.1.351 and B.1.1.7 mutated regions reportedly drew nearly half of spike TCRs.

Some clones are missing from TCRdb's copy, which holds only in-frame ones; the method was immunoSEQ multiplex PCR. This table holds approximately 120,000 clones, over 90% found once. V lost 4 bases to trimming and J lost 7 bases, with 19 bases between them. This CDR3 has 15 residues. The germline CDR1 and CDR2 sequences are SNHLY and FYNNEI. This clone was detected once. Antigen unknown. The source was peripheral blood, collected on day 0 of AZD1222 vaccination. This rearrangement joins TRBV2 to TRBJ1-2; D remains unclear. This sequence was found in an adult in good health. The CDR3 spells CASSASRADVSGYTF. The CDR3 DNA reads as TGTGCCAGCAGTGCGTCTAGGGCAGATGTCAGTGGCTACACCTTC.